This T cell receptor (beta chain) was captured by sequencing in a study of T cell repertoires in cytomegalovirus infection. Background on the study: Matching HLA type and CMV infection were both indicated by public TCR beta signatures.

Concerning this clonotype: Its target is unknown.

V gave up 3 bases and J gave up 7 bases; unmatched junction bases: 2. The CDR3 has 13 amino acids. Germline lookup yields CDR1 WNHNN and CDR2 SYGVQD (reference sequence). TCRdb ran MiXCR on the reads and lists one entry per CDR3 protein. The table lists about 920,000 distinct CDR3 sequences, more than 25% of them singletons. The chain is built from TRBV10-1 and TRBJ1-5; 8 nucleotides line up with TRBD1. Sequences were derived from cultured CD8+ T cells from PBMCs, sampled from culture after CMV antigen stimulation. This clonotype was sampled from a human donor in good health (CMV status not recorded). Some clones in this sample may be carry-over from other donors' samples. Here the CDR3 DNA reads TGCGCCAGCAGTGATTACAGGGGGCAGCCCCAGCATTTT. Encoded protein: CASSDYRGQPQHF.